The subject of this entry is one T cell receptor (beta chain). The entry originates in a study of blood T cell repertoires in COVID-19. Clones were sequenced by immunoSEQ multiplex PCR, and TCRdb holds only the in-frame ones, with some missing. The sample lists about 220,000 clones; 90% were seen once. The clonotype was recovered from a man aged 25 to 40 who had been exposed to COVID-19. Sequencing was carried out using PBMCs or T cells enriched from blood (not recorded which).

CDR3 DNA: TGCGCCAGCAGCTTTGGCGACAGGGGGCAAGAGACCCAGTACTTC. Translated: CASSFGDRGQETQYF. The chain links TRBV5-1 to TRBJ2-5; 9 bases are a match to TRBD1. J was trimmed by 2 bases and V by 2 bases; bases with no gene match: 4. Germline V gene data show CDR1 as SGHRS and CDR2 as YFSETQ. This CDR3 spans 15 amino acids.